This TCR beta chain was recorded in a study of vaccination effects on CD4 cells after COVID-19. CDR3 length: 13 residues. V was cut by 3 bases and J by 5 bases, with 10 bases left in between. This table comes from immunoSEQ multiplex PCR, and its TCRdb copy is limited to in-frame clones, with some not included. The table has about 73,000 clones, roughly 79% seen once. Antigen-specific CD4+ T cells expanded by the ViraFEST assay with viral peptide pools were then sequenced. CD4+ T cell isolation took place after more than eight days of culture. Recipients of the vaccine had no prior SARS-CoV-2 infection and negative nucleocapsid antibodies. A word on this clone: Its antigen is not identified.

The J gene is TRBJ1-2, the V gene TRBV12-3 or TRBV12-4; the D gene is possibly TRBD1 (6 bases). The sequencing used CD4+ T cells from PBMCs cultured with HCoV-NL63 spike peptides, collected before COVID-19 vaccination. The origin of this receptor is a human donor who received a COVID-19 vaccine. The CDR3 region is CASSFRQGYGYTF. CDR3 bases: TGTGCCAGCAGTTTTCGTCAGGGGTATGGCTACACCTTC.